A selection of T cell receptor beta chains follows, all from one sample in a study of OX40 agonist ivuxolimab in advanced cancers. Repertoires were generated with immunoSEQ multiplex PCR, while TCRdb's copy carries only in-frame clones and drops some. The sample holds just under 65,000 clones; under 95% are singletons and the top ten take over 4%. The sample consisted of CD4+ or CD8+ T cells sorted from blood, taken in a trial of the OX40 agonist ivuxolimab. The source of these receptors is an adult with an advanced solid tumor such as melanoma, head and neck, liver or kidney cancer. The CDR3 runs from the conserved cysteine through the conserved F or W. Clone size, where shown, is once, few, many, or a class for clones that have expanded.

cdr3_aa: CASSLFQYGEQFF; j_call: TRBJ2-1; clone_size: .; v_call: TRBV7-3
cdr3_aa: CASSAKIPRQGVYEQYF; j_call: TRBJ2-7; clone_size: .; v_call: TRBV7-4
cdr3_aa: CASSSGRPGQPQHF; j_call: TRBJ1-5; clone_size: few; v_call: TRBV5-5
cdr3_aa: CSAGQGDRQYF; j_call: TRBJ2-7; clone_size: once; v_call: TRBV20-1
cdr3_aa: CASSESGGSNQPQHF; j_call: TRBJ1-5; clone_size: .; v_call: TRBV10-2
cdr3_aa: CASSLLEGRAEEQYF; j_call: TRBJ2-7; clone_size: .; v_call: TRBV7-6
cdr3_aa: CASTAALQETQYF; j_call: TRBJ2-5; clone_size: once; v_call: TRBV11-2
cdr3_aa: CASNPSRATNEKLFF; j_call: TRBJ1-4; clone_size: .; v_call: TRBV28
cdr3_aa: CASSVEDGNTIYF; j_call: TRBJ1-3; clone_size: .; v_call: TRBV9
cdr3_aa: CASRTRGTGPGELFF; j_call: TRBJ2-2; clone_size: once; v_call: TRBV6-6
cdr3_aa: CASSQDMAWAQTYEQYF; j_call: TRBJ2-7; clone_size: .; v_call: TRBV4-1
cdr3_aa: CAWAPGGPIQYF; j_call: TRBJ2-3; clone_size: once; v_call: TRBV30
cdr3_aa: CASSDSYTQYF; j_call: TRBJ2-3; clone_size: .; v_call: TRBV25-1
cdr3_aa: CASSYPTSGSYEQFF; j_call: TRBJ2-1; clone_size: .; v_call: TRBV6-5
cdr3_aa: CASRATQGAGGELFF; j_call: TRBJ2-2; clone_size: .; v_call: TRBV9
cdr3_aa: CASTFGLAGGGRNEQYF; j_call: TRBJ2-7; clone_size: .; v_call: TRBV10-2
cdr3_aa: CASSRTVGGNEKLFF; j_call: TRBJ1-4; clone_size: .; v_call: TRBV4-2